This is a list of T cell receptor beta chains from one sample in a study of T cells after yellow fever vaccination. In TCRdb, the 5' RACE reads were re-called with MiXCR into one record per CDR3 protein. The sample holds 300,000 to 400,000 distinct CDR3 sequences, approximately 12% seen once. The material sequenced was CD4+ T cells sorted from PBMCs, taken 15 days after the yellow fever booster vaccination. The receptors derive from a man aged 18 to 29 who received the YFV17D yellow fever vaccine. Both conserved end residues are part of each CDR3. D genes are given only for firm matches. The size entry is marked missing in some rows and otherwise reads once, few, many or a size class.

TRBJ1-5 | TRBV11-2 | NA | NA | TGTGCCAGCAGCTTCCGAGTGCAGGAGCCCCAGCATTTT | CASSFRVQEPQHF
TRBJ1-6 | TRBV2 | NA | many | TGTGCCAGCAGCTACGCGGGGGGAGATTCACCCCTCCACTTT | CASSYAGGDSPLHF
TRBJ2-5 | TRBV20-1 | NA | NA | TGCAGTGCCAGGCTAGGAGAGACCCAGTACTTC | CSARLGETQYF
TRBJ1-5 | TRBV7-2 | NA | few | TGTGCCAGCAGTTTTTGGGCAGAACAGCCCCAGCATTTT | CASSFWAEQPQHF
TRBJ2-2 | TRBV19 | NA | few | TGTGCCAGTAGTAATATTAGGGGATTGTACACCGGGGAGCTGTTTTTT | CASSNIRGLYTGELFF
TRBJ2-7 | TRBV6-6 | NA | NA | TGTGCCAGCGCGGACTACTACGAGCAGTACTTC | CASADYYEQYF
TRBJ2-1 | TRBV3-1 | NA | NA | TGTGCCAGCAGCCACGCGGGAAACTTGGAGGGGCAGTTCTTC | CASSHAGNLEGQFF
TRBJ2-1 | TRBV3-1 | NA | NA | TGTGCCACAGGGGTCTCCTACAATGAGCAGTTCTTC | CATGVSYNEQFF
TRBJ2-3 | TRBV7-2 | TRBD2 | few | TGTGCCAGCAGCCGAGGTTTTGGCAGCGGGGGGCCGGATCCAGATACGCAGTATTTT | CASSRGFGSGGPDPDTQYF
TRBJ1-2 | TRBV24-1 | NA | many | TGTGCCACCAGTGAAACAAATAACTATGGCTACACCTTC | CATSETNNYGYTF
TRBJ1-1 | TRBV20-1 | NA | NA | TGCAGTGCTAGAGATATCCTTTCTGAAGCTTTCTTT | CSARDILSEAFF
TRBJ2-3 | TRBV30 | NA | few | TGTGCCTGGAATATTAAGCTCACTTCAGATACGCAGTATTTT | CAWNIKLTSDTQYF
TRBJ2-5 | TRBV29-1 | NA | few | TGCAGCGTTGAGGCAGGATTGGAGACCCAGTACTTC | CSVEAGLETQYF
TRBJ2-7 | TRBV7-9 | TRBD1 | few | TGTGCCAGCAGCGACCGGGACAGGCGCTCCTACGAGCAGTACTTC | CASSDRDRRSYEQYF
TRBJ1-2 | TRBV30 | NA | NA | TGTGCCTGGAGTCGGACAAACCCGACCTACGGCTACACCTTC | CAWSRTNPTYGYTF
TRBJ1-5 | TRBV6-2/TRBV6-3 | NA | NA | TGTGCCAACGGGGGAATTCAGCCCCAGCATTTT | CANGGIQPQHF
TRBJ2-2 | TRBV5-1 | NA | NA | TGCGCCAGCAGCGCCCGGGGCAGAAACCCGCAGGGAACAACCGGGGAGCTGTTTTTT | CASSARGRNPQGTTGELFF
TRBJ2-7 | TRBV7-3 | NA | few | TGTGCCAGCAGCTTAACAGGGGGTGGTGCCGAGCAGTACTTC | CASSLTGGGAEQYF
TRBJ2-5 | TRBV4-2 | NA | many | TGTGCCAGCAGCCAAGAACACCTGGCTGGGGAGACCCAGTACTTC | CASSQEHLAGETQYF
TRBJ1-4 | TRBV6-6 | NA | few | TGTGCCAGCAGCCAGGGCGGCCAGGTTGTTTTGGAAAAACTGTTTTTT | CASSQGGQVVLEKLFF
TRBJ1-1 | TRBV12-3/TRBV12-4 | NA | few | TGTGCCAGCACCTACACACCGGCAGTTAATGAAGCTTTCTTT | CASTYTPAVNEAFF
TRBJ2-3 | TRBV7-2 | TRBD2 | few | TGTGCCAGCAGCTTAGTCCCACCCTCTAGCGGGGGGGCCGGGACAGATACGCAGTATTTT | CASSLVPPSSGGAGTDTQYF
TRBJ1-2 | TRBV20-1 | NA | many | TGCAGTGCTAGAGTCCCAGGGGCCTCCTATGGCTACACCTTC | CSARVPGASYGYTF
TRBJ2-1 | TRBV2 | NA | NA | TGTGCCAGCAGCGGGGGGCAGTTCTTC | CASSGGQFF
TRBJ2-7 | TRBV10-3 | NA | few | TGTGCCATCAGGGATTACTACGAGCAGTACTTC | CAIRDYYEQYF
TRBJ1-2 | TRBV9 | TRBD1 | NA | TGTGCCAGCAGCGTAGTGGGGACAGGCCTCGGGGCAACCTTC | CASSVVGTGLGATF
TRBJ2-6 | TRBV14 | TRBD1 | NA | TGTGCCAGCAGCCAAGATCTGCAGGGGGTCCTGTCTGGGGCCAACGTCCTGACTTTC | CASSQDLQGVLSGANVLTF